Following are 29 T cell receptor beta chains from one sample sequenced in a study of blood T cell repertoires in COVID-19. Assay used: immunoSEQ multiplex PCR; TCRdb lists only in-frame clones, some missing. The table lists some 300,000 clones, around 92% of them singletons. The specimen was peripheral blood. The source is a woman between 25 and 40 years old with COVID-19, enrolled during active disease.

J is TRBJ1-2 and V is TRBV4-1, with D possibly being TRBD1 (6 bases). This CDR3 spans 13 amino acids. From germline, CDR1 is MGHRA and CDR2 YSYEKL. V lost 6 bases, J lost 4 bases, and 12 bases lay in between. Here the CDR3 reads CASRQGGSYGYTF. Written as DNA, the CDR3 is TGCGCCAGCAGACAGGGAGGGTCCTATGGCTACACCTTC.

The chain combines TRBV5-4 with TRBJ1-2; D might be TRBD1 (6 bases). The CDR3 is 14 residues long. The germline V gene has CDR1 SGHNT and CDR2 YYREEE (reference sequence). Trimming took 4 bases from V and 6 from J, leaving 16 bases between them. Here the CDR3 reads CASSQRTETHGYTF. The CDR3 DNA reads TGTGCCAGCAGCCAACGGACAGAAACCCATGGCTACACCTTC.

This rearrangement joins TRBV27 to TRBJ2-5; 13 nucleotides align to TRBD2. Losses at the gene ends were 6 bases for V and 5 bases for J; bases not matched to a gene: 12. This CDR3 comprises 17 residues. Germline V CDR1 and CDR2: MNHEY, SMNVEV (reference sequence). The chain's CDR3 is CASRDRTSGGTSETQYF. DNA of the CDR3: TGTGCCAGCAGGGATAGGACTAGCGGGGGAACGAGCGAGACCCAGTACTTC.

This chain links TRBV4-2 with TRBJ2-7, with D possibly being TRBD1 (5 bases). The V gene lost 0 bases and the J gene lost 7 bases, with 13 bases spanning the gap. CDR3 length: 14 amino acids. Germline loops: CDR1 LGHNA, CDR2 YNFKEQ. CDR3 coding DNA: TGTGCCAGCAGCCAAGACAGGGTAAGTGAAGAGCAGTACTTC. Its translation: CASSQDRVSEEQYF.

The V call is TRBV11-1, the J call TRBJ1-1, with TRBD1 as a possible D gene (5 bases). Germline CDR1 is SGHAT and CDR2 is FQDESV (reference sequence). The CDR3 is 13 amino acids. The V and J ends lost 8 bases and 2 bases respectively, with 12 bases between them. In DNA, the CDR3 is TGTGCCAGCCGCGGGGGGGAAAACACTGAAGCTTTCTTT. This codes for CASRGGENTEAFF.

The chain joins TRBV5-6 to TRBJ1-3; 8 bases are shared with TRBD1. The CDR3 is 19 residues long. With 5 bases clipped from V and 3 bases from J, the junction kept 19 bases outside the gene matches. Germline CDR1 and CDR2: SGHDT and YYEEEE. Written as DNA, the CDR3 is TGTGCCAGCAGTTGGAGAATAAGGGAGACAGGGGTCTTTGGAAACACCATATATTTT. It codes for CASSWRIRETGVFGNTIYF. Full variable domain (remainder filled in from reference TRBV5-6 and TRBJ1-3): DAGVTQSPTHLIKTRGQQVTLRCSPKSGHDTVSWYQQALGQGPQFIFQYYEEEERQRGNFPDRFSGHQFPNYSSELNVNALLLGDSALYLCASSWRIRETGVFGNTIYFGEGSWLTVV.

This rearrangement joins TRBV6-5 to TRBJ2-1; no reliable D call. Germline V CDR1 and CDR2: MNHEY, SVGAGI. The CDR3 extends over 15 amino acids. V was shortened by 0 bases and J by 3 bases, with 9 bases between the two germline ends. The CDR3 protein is CASSYSRSDYNEQFF. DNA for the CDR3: TGTGCCAGCAGTTACTCGAGAAGTGACTACAATGAGCAGTTCTTC.

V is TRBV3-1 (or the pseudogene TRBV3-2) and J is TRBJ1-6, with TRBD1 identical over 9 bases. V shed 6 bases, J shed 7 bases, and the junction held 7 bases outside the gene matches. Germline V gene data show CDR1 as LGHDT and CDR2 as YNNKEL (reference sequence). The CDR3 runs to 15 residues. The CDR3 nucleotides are TGTGCCAGCAGTCCCCTTGGGACAGGGAATTCACCCCTCCACTTT. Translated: CASSPLGTGNSPLHF.

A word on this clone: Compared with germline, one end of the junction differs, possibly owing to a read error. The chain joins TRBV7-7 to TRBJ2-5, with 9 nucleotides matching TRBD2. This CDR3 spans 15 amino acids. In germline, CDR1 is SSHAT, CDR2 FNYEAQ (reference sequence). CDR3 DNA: TGTGCTAGCAGCTCAGATAGCGGGGGACAAGAGACCCAGTACTTC. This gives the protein CASSSDSGGQETQYF.

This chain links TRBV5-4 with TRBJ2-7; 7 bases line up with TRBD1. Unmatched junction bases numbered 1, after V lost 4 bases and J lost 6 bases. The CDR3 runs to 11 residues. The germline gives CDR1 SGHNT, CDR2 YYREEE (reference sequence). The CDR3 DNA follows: TGTGCCAGCAGCAGGACAGGCGAGCAGTACTTC. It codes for CASSRTGEQYF.

The CDR3 reads CAWSAATNEKLFF. The CDR3 DNA sequence: TGTGCCTGGAGTGCGGCAACTAATGAAAAACTGTTTTTT. The chain is built from TRBV30 and TRBJ1-4; D remains unclear. CDR3 length: 13 residues. CDR1 is GTSNPN and CDR2 is SVGIG in the germline V gene (reference sequence). V lost 1 base to trimming and J lost 0 bases, with 3 bases between them.

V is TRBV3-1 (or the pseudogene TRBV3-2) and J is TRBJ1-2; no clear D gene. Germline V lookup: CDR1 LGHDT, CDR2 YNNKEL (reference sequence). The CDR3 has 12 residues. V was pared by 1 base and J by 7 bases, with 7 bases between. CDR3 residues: CASSQANFGYTF. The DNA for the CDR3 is TGTGCCAGCAGCCAAGCAAATTTTGGCTACACCTTC.

In DNA form, the CDR3 reads TGTGCCAGCAGCTTAGCAGTCGGAGATAACTATGGCTACACCTTC. Translation gives CASSLAVGDNYGYTF. The V call is TRBV7-2, the J call TRBJ1-2, with D uncertain. V lost 0 bases, J lost 1 base, and 9 bases lay in between. The CDR3 is 15 residues long. CDR1 and CDR2 from the germline V gene are SGHTA and FQGNSA.

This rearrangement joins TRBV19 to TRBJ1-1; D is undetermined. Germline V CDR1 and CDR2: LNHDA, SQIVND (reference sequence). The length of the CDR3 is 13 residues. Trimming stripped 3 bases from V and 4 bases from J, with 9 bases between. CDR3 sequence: CASSIQTGTEAFF. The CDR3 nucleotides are TGTGCCAGTAGTATCCAGACTGGCACTGAAGCTTTCTTT. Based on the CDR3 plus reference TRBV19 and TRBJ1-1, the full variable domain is DGGITQSPKYLFRKEGQNVTLSCEQNLNHDAMYWYRQDPGQGLRLIYYSQIVNDFQKGDIAEGYSVSREKKESFPLTVTSAQKNPTAFYLCASSIQTGTEAFFGQGTRLTVV.

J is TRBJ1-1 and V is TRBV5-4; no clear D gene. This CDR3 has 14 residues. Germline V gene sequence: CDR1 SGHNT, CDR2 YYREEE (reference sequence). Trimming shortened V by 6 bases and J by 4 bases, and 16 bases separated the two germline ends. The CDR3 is CASNPSRVGTEAFF. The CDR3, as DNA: TGTGCCAGCAACCCATCCCGTGTCGGCACTGAAGCTTTCTTT.

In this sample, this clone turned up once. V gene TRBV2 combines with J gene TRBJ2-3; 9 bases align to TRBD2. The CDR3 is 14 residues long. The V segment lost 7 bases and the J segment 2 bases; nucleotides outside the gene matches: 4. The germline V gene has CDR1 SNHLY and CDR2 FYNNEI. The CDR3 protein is CASIERGATDTQYF. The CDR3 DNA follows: TGTGCCAGCATTGAGCGGGGGGCCACAGATACGCAGTATTTT.

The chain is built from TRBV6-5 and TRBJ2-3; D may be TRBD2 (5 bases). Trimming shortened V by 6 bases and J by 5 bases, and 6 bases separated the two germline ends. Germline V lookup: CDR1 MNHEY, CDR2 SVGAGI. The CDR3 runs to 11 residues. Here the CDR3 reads CASREVDTQYF. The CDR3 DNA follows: TGTGCCAGCAGGGAGGTAGATACGCAGTATTTT.

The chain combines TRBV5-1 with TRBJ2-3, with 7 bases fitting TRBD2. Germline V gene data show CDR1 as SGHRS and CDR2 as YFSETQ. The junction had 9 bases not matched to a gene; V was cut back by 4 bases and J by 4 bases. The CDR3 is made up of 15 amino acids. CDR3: CASSPWEGKADTQYF. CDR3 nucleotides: TGCGCCAGCAGCCCCTGGGAGGGTAAGGCAGATACGCAGTATTTT.

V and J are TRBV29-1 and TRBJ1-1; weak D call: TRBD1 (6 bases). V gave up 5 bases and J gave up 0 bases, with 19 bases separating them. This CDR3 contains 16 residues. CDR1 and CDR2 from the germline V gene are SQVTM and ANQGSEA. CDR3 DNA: TGCAGCGTTTCGTGGGGGAACACAGGGATGAACACTGAAGCTTTCTTT. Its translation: CSVSWGNTGMNTEAFF.

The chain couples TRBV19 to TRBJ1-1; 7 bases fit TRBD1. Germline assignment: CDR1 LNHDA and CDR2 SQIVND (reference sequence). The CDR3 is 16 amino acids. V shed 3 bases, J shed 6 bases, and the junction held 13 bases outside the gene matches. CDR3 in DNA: TGTGCCAGTAGTATCAGTGTGGGGACAGTTTTCCCTGAAGCTTTCTTT. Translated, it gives CASSISVGTVFPEAFF. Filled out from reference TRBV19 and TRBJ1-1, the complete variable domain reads DGGITQSPKYLFRKEGQNVTLSCEQNLNHDAMYWYRQDPGQGLRLIYYSQIVNDFQKGDIAEGYSVSREKKESFPLTVTSAQKNPTAFYLCASSISVGTVFPEAFFGQGTRLTVV.

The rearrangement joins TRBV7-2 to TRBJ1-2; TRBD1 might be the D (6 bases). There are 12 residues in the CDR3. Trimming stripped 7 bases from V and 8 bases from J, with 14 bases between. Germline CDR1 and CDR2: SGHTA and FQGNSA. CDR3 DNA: TGTGCCAGCACGTTCCAGGGGCTCGGCTACACCTTC. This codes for CASTFQGLGYTF.

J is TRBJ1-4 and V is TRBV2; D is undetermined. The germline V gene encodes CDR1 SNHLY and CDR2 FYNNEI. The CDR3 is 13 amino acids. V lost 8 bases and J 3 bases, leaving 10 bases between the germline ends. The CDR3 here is CASGEFSNEKLFF. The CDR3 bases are TGTGCCAGCGGGGAGTTTTCTAATGAAAAACTGTTTTTT.

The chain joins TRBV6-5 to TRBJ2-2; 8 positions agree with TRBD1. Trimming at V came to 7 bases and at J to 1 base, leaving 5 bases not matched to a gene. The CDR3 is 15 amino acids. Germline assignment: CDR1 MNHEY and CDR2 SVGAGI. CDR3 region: CASTPTGVNTGELFF. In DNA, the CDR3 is TGTGCCAGCACCCCGACAGGGGTGAACACCGGGGAGCTGTTTTTT.

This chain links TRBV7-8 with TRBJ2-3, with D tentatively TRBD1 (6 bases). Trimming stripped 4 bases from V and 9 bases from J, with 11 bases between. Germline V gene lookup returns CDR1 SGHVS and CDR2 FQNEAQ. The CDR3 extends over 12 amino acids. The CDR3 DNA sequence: TGTGCCAGCAGCTCGGACAGAGGGACGCAGTATTTT. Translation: CASSSDRGTQYF.

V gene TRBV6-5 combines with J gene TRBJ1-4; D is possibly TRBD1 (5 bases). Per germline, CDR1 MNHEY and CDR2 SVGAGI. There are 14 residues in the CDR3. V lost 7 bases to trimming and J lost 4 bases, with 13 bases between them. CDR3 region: CASNRQSYNEKLFF. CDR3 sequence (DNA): TGTGCCAGCAACCGACAGTCTTATAATGAAAAACTGTTTTTT.

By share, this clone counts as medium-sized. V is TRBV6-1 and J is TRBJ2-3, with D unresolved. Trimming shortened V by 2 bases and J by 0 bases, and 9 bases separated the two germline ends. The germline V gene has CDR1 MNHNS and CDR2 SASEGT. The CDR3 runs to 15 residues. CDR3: CASSESVGSTDTQYF. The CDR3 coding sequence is TGTGCCAGCAGTGAAAGCGTCGGTAGCACAGATACGCAGTATTTT.

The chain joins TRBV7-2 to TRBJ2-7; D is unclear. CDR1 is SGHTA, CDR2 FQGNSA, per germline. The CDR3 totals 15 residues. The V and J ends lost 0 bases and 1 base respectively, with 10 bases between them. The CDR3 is CASSLAWQASYEQYF. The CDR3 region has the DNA TGTGCCAGCAGCTTAGCGTGGCAGGCGTCCTACGAGCAGTACTTC.

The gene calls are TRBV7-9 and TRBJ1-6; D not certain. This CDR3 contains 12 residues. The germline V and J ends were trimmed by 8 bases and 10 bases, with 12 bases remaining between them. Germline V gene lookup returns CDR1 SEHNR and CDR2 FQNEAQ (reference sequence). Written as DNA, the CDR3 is TGTGCCAGCGAGGGTTCTGGGTCACCCCTCCACTTT. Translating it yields CASEGSGSPLHF.

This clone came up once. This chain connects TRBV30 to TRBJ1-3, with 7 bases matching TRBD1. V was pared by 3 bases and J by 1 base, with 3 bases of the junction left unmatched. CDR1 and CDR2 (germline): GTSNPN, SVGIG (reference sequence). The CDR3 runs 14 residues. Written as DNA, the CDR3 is TGTGCCTGGAGCACAGGGGTATCTGGAAACACCATATATTTT. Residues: CAWSTGVSGNTIYF.